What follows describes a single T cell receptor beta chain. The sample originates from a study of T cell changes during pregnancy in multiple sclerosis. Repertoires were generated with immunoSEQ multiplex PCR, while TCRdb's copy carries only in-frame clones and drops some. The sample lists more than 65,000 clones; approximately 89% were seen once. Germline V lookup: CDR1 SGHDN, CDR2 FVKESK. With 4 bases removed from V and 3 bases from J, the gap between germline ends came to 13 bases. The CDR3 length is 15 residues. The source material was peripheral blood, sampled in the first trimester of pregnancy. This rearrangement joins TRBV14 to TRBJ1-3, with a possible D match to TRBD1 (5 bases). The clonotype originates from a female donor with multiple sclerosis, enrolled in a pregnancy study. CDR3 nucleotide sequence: TGTGCCAGCAGCCCCCACCGACAGTATGGAAACACCATATATTTT. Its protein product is CASSPHRQYGNTIYF.